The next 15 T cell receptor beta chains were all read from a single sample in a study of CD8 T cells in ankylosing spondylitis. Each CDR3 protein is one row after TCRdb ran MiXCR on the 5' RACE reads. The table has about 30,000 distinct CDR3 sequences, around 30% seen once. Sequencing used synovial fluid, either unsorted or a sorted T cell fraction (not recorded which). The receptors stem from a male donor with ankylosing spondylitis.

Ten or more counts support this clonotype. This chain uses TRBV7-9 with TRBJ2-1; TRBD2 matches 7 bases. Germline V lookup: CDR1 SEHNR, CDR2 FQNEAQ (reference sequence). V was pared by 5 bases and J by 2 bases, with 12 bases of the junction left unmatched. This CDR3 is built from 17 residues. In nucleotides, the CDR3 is TGTGCCAGCAGCCCACCGTGGCGGGAGAGGACCTACAATGAGCAGTTCTTC. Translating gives CASSPPWRERTYNEQFF. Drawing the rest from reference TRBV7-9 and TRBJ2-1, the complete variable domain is DTGVSQNPRHKITKRGQNVTFRCDPISEHNRLYWYRQTLGQGPEFLTYFQNEAQLEKSRLLSDRFSAERPKGSFSTLEIQRTEQGDSAMYLCASSPPWRERTYNEQFFGPGTRLTVL.

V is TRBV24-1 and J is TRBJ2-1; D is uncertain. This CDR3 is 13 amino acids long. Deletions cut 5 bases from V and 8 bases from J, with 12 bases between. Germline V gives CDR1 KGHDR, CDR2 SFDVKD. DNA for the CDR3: TGTGCCACCAGTGGCGACGCTCTCGATGAGCAGTTCTTC. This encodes CATSGDALDEQFF.

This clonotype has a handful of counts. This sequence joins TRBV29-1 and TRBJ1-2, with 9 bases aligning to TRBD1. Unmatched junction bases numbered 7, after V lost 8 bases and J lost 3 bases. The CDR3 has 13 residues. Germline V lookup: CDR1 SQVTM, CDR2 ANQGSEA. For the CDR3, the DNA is TGCAGCACTCGACAGGGGGATTACTATGGCTACACCTTC. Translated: CSTRQGDYYGYTF.

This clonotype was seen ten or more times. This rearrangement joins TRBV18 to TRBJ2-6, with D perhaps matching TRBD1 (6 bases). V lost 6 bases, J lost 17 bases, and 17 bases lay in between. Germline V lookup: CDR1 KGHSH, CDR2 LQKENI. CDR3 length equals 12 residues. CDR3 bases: TGTGCCAGCTCTCTTTGGACAGACCTGGTGACTTTC. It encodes CASSLWTDLVTF.

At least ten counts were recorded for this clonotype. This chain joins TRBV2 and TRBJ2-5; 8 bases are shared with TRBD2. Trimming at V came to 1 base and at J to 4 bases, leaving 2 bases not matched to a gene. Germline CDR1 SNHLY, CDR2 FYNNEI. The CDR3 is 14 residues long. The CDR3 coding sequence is TGTGCCAGCAGTGAAGGGGGACTAGGAGAGACCCAGTACTTC. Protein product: CASSEGGLGETQYF.

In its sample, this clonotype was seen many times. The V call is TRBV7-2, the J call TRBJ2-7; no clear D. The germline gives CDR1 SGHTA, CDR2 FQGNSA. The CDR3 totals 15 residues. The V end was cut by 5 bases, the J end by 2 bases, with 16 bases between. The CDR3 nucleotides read TGTGCCAGCAGCCTGAACTGGGAAGCGACCTACGAGCAGTACTTC. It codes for CASSLNWEATYEQYF.

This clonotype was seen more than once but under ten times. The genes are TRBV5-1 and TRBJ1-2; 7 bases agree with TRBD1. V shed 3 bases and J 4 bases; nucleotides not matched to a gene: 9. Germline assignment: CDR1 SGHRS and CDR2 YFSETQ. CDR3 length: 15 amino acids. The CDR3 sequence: CASSYGTADPYGYTF. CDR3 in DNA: TGCGCCAGCAGCTATGGGACAGCGGACCCCTATGGCTACACCTTC.

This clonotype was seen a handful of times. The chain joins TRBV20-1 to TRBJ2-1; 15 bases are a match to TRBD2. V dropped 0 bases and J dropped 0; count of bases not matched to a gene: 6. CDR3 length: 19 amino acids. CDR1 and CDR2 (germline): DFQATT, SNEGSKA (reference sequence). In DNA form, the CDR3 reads TGCAGTGCTAGAGATCGGGGACTAGCGGGAGGTAGCTCCTACAATGAGCAGTTCTTC. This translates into CSARDRGLAGGSSYNEQFF.

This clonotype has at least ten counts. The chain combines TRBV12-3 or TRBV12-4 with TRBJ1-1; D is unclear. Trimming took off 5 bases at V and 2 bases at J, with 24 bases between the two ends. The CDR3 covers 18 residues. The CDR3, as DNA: TGTGCCAGCAGTCTACCCATAAAATTACACCCGATTAACACTGAAGCTTTCTTT. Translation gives CASSLPIKLHPINTEAFF.

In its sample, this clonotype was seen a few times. The CDR3: CASSTGRGEDTGELFF. The CDR3 bases are TGTGCCAGCAGCACCGGTCGGGGAGAAGACACCGGGGAGCTGTTTTTT. This rearrangement joins TRBV3-1 to TRBJ2-2; maybe TRBD2 (5 bases). V gave up 5 bases and J gave up 3 bases, with 16 bases separating them. This CDR3 region has 16 residues. Germline CDR1 is LGHDT and CDR2 is YNNKEL (reference sequence).

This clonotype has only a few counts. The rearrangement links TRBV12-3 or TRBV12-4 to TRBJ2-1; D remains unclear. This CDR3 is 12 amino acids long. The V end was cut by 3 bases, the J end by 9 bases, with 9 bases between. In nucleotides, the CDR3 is TGTGCCAGCAGTTTTTTGGTCAGTGAGCAGTTCTTC. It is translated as CASSFLVSEQFF.

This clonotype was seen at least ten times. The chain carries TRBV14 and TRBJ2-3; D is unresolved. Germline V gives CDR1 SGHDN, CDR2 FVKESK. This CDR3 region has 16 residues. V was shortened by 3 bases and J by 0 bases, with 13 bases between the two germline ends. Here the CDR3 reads CASSHLETSSTDTQYF. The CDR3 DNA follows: TGTGCCAGCAGCCATCTCGAGACATCGAGCACAGATACGCAGTATTTT.

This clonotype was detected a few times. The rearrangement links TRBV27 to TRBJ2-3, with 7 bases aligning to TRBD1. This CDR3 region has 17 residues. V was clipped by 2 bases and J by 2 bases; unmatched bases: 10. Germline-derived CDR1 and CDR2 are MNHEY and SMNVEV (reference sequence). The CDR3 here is CASSLTARGQSTDTQYF. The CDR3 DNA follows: TGTGCCAGCAGTTTAACGGCTAGGGGGCAATCCACAGATACGCAGTATTTT.

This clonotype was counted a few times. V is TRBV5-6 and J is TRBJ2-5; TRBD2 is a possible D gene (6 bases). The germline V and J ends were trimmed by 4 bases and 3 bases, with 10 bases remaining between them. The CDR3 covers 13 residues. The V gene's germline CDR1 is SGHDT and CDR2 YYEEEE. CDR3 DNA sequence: TGTGCCAGCAGCGGGACGGGGGAAGAGACCCAGTACTTC. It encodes CASSGTGEETQYF.

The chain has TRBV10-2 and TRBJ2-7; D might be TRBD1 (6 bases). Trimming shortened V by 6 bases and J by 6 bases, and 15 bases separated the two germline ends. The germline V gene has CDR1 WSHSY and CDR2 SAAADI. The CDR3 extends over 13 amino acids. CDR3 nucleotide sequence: TGCGCCAGCAGCCCCTCCCAGGGGAGCGAGCAGTACGTC. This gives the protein CASSPSQGSEQYV.